This TCR beta chain was identified during a study of T-cell reconstitution after alpha-beta-depleted transplantation in children. This clonotype was recorded at least ten times. Its target is unknown. With 2 bases removed from V and 4 bases from J, the gap between germline ends came to 17 bases. Germline CDR1 reads LGHNT; CDR2 reads FRNRAP. CDR3 length: 17 residues. Study conclusions and caveats: Newly generated T cells supplied most T-cell counts and diversity one year post-transplant. After transplant, high TCRbeta diversity at day 60 in some patients arose from surviving recipient T cells and thymic progenitors.

Unique molecular identifiers were incorporated into the prepared TCRbeta library. TCRdb re-analysed the PCR reads in MiXCR, keeping a single row per CDR3 protein. This sample carries nearly 200,000 distinct CDR3 sequences, roughly 6.3% of them seen once, and the ten largest clones take under 6%. V and J are TRBV12-5 and TRBJ2-2; a weak D match, TRBD2 (6 bases). The TCR was taken from a girl under two years old with combined immunodeficiency, due to receive a stem cell transplant. Sequences were derived from PBMCs, sampled before TCRalphabeta/CD19-depleted stem cell transplant. The CDR3 loop is CASGLPRVTRSTGELFF. The DNA of the CDR3 is TGTGCTAGTGGTTTGCCCCGGGTGACTAGGTCCACCGGGGAGCTGTTTTTT.